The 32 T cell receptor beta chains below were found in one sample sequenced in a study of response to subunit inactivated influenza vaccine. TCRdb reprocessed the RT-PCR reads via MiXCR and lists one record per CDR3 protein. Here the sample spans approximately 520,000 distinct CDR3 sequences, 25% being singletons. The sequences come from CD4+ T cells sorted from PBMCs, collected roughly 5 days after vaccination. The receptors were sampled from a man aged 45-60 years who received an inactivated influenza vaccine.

CDR3 in DNA: TGCAGTGCAACTTTTCCGGGACCCACCTGGAACACTGAAGCTTTCTTT. Amino acids: CSATFPGPTWNTEAFF. The chain links TRBV20-1 to TRBJ1-1, with D possibly TRBD1 on 5 matching bases. The V end was cut by 6 bases, the J end by 1 base, with 21 bases between. CDR1 and CDR2 (germline): DFQATT, SNEGSKA (reference sequence). The CDR3 has 16 amino acids.

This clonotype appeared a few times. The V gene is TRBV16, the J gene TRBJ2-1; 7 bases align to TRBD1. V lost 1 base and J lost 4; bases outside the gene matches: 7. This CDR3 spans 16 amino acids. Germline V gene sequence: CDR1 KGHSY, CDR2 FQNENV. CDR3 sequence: CASSQWPATGYNEQFF. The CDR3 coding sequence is TGTGCCAGCAGCCAATGGCCCGCGACAGGGTACAATGAGCAGTTCTTC.

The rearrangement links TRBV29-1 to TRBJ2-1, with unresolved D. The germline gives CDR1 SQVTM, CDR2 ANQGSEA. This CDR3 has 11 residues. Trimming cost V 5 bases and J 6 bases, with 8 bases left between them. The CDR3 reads CSVTKLNEQFF. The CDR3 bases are TGCAGCGTTACCAAGCTCAATGAGCAGTTCTTC.

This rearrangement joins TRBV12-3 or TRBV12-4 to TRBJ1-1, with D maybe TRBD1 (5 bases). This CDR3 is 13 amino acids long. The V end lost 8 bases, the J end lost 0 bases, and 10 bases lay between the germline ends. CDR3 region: CASLSRVNTEAFF. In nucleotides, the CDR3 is TGTGCCAGCCTAAGCAGGGTGAACACTGAAGCTTTCTTT.

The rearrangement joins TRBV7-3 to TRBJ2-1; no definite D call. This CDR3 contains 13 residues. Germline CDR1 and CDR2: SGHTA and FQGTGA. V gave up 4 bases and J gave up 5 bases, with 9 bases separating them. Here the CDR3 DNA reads TGTGCCAGCAGCTACCTGAAAGACAATGAGCAGTTCTTC. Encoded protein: CASSYLKDNEQFF.

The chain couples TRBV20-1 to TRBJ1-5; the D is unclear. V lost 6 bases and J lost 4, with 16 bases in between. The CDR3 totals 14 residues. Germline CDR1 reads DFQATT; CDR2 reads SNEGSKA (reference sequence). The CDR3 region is CSALLAGGNQPQHF. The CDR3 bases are TGCAGTGCCTTACTTGCGGGCGGAAATCAGCCCCAGCATTTT.

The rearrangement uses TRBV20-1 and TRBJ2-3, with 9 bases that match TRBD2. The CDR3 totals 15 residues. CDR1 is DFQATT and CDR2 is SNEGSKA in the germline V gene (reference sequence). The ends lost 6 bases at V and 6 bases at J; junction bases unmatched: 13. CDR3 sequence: CSAIRASGKGDTQYF. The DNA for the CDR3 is TGCAGTGCAATCAGGGCTAGCGGGAAGGGGGATACGCAGTATTTT.

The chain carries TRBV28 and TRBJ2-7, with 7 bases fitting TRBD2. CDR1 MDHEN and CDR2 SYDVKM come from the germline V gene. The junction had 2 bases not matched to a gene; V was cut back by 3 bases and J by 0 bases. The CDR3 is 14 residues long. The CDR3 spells CASSFQRDSYEQYF. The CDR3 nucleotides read TGTGCCAGCAGTTTTCAGCGGGACTCCTACGAGCAGTACTTC.

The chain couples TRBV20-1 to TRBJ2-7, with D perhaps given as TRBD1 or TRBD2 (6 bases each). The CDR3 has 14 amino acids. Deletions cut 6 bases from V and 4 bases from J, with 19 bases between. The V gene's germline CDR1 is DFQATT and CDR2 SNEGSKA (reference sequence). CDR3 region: CSAPLRGAAYEQYF. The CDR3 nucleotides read TGCAGTGCGCCTTTGAGGGGGGCTGCGTACGAGCAGTACTTC.

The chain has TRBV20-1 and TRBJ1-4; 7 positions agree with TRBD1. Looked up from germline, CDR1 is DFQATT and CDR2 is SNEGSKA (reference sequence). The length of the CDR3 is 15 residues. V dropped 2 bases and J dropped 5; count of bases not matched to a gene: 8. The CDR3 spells CSARRGGTVNEKLFF. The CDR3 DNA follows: TGCAGTGCTAGAAGGGGGGGGACAGTCAATGAAAAACTGTTTTTT.

CDR3: CASSLGQGPRTDTQYF. CDR3 in DNA: TGCGCCAGCAGCTTGGGTCAGGGGCCCCGCACAGATACGCAGTATTTT. The chain links TRBV5-1 to TRBJ2-3; TRBD1 is a possible D gene (6 bases). CDR3 size: 16 residues. V lost 0 bases to trimming and J lost 1 base, with 12 bases between them. Germline V CDR1 and CDR2: SGHRS, YFSETQ.

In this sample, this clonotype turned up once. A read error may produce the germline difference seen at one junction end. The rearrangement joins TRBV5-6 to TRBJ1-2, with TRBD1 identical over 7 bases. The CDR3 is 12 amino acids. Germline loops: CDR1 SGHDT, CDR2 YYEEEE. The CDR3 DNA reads TGTGCCAGCAGCCTCTACGGGACAGTCGGTAAATTC. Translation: CASSLYGTVGKF.

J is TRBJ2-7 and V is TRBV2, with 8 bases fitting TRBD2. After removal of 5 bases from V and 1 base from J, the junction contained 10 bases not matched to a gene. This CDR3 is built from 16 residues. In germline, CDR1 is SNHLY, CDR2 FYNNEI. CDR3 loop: CASSYPPGLGSYEQYF. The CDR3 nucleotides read TGTGCCAGCAGTTATCCTCCGGGACTAGGGTCCTACGAGCAGTACTTC.

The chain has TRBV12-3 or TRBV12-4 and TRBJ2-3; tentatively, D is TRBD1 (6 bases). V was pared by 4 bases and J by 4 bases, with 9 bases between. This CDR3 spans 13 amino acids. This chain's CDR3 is CASSSTGSDTQYF. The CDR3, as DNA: TGTGCCAGCAGTTCCACAGGGTCAGATACGCAGTATTTT.

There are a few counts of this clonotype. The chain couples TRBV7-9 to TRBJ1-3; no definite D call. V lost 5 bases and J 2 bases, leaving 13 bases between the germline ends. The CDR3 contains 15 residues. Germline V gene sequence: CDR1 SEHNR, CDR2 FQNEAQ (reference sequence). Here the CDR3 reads CASSRIEGAGNTIYF. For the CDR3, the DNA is TGTGCCAGCAGCCGCATTGAGGGAGCTGGAAACACCATATATTTT.

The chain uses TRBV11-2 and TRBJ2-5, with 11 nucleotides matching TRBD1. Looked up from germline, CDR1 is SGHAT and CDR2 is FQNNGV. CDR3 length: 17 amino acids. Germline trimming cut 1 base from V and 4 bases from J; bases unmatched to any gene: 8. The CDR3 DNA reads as TGTGCCAGCAGCTTAGGAGTGGACAGGGGGCGCGGAGAGACCCAGTACTTC. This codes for CASSLGVDRGRGETQYF.

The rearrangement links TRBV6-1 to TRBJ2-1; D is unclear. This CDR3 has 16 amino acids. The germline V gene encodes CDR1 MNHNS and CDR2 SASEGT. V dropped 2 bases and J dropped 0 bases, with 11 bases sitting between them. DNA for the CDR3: TGTGCCAGCAGTGAACAAACTGCAAACTCCTACAATGAGCAGTTCTTC. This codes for CASSEQTANSYNEQFF.

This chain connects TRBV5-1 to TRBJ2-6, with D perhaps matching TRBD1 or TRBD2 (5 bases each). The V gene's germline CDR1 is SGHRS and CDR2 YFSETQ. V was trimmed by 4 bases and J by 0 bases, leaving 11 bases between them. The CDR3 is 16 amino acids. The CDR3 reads CASSTGADSGANVLTF. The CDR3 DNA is TGCGCCAGCAGCACCGGGGCCGACTCTGGGGCCAACGTCCTGACTTTC.

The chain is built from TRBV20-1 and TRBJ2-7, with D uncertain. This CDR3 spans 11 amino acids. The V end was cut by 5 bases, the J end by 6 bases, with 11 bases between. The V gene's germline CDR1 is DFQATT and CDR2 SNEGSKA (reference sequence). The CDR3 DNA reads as TGCAGTGCTGGCCCTACTGGCGAGCAGTACTTC. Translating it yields CSAGPTGEQYF.

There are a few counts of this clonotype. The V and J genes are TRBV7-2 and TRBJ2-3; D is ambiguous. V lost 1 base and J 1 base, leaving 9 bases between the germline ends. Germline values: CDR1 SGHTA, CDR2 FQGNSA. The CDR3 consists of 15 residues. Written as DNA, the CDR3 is TGTGCCAGCAGCTTAGTCCCTAGTGGCACAGATACGCAGTATTTT. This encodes CASSLVPSGTDTQYF.

The CDR3 DNA is TGTGCCATCAGGGAGACAGGGGTGAACACCGGGGAGCTGTTTTTT. Protein: CAIRETGVNTGELFF. The chain joins TRBV10-3 to TRBJ2-2, with 8 bases identical to TRBD1. This CDR3 has 15 residues. V was pared by 6 bases and J by 1 base, with 4 bases of the junction left unmatched. Germline V gene lookup returns CDR1 ENHRY and CDR2 SYGVKD.

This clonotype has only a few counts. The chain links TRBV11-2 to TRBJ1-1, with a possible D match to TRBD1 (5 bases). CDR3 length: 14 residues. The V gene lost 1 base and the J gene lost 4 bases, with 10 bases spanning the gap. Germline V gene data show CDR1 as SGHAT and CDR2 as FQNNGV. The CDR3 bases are TGTGCCAGCAGCTTAGTGGAGAGGGGCACTGAAGCTTTCTTT. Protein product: CASSLVERGTEAFF.

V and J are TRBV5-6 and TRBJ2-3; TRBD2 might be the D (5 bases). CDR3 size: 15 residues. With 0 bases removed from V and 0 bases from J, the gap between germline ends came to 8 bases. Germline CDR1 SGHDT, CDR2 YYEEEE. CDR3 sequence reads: CASSLERFSTDTQYF. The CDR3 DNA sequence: TGTGCCAGCAGCTTGGAGCGGTTTAGCACAGATACGCAGTATTTT.

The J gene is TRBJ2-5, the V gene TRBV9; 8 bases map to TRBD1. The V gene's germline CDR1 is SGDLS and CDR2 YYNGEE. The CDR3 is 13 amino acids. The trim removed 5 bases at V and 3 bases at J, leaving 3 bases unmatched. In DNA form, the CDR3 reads TGTGCCAGCAGTGCGGACAGGGAAGAGACCCAGTACTTC. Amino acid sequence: CASSADREETQYF.

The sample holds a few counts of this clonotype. CDR3 sequence: CASSLAGGLRMGYGYTF. The CDR3 bases are TGTGCCAGCAGCTTGGCGGGGGGACTGCGGATGGGCTATGGCTACACCTTC. The rearrangement uses TRBV5-4 and TRBJ1-2, with D possibly matching TRBD1 (5 bases). This CDR3 has 17 residues. V lost 0 bases and J 4 bases, leaving 19 bases between the germline ends. Germline V CDR1 and CDR2: SGHNT, YYREEE (reference sequence).

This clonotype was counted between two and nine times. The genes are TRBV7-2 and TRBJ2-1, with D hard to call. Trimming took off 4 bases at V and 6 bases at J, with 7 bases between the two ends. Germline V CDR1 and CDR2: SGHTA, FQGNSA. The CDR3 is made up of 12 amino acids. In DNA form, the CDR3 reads TGTGCCAGCAGCTACCAGGTCAATGAGCAGTTCTTC. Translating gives CASSYQVNEQFF. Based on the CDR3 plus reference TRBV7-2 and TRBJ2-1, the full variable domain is GAGVSQSPSNKVTEKGKDVELRCDPISGHTALYWYRQSLGQGLEFLIYFQGNSAPDKSGLPSDRFSAERTGGSVSTLTIQRTQQEDSAVYLCASSYQVNEQFFGPGTRLTVL.

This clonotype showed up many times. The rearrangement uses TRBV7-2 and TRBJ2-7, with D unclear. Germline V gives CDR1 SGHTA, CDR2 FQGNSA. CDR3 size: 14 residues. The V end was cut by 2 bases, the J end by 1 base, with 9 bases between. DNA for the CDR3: TGTGCCAGCAGCTTAACCCTGGGATCCTACGAGCAGTACTTC. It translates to CASSLTLGSYEQYF. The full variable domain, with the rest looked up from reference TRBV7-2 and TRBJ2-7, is GAGVSQSPSNKVTEKGKDVELRCDPISGHTALYWYRQSLGQGLEFLIYFQGNSAPDKSGLPSDRFSAERTGGSVSTLTIQRTQQEDSAVYLCASSLTLGSYEQYFGPGTRLTVT.

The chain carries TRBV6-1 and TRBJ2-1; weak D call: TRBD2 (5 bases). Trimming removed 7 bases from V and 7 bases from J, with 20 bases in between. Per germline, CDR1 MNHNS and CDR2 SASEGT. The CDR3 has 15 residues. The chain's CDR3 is CASTLRGPFRNEQFF. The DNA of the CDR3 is TGTGCCAGCACTCTACGAGGGCCCTTTCGGAATGAGCAGTTCTTC.

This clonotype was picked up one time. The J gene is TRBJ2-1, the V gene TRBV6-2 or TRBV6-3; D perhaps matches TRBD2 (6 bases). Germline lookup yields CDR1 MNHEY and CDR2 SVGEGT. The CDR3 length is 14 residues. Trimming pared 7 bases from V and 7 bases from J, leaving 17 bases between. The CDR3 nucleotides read TGTGCCAGCATCGACGTGGGGGGTAAAAATGAGCAGTTCTTC. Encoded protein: CASIDVGGKNEQFF.

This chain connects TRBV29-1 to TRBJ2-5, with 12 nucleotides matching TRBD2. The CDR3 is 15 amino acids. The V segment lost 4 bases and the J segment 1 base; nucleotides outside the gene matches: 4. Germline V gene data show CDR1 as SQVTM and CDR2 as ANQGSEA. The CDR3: CSVAGLAGPQETQYF. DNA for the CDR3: TGCAGCGTTGCTGGACTAGCGGGGCCCCAAGAGACCCAGTACTTC. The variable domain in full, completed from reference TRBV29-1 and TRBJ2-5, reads SAVISQKPSRDICQRGTSLTIQCQVDSQVTMMFWYRQQPGQSLTLIATANQGSEATYESGFVIDKFPISRPNLTFSTLTVSNMSPEDSSIYLCSVAGLAGPQETQYFGPGTRLLVL.

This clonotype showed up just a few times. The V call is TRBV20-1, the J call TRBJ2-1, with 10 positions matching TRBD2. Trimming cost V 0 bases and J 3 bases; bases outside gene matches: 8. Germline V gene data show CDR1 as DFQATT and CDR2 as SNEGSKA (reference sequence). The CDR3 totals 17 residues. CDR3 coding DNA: TGCAGTGCTAGAGATCTCGGACTAGCGGAACACTACAATGAGCAGTTCTTC. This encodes CSARDLGLAEHYNEQFF.

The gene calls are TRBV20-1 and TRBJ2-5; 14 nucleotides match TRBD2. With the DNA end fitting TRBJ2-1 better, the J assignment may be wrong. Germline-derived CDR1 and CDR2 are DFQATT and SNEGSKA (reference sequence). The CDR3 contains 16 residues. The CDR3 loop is CSAIGLAGGLRETQFF. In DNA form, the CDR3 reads TGCAGTGCCATAGGACTAGCGGGGGGCCTGAGGGAGACCCAGTTCTTC.